This is a list of T cell receptor beta chains from one sample in a study of blood T cell repertoires in COVID-19. TCRdb's table, derived via immunoSEQ multiplex PCR, lists solely in-frame clones and lacks some. The table includes about 200,000 clones, more than 85% detected once. Sequencing was done on a sample of peripheral blood. The receptors were sampled from a man between 35 and 55 years old with active or convalescent COVID-19. Both conserved end residues are part of each CDR3.

j_call v_call cdr3_aa
TRBJ2-1 TRBV4-1 CASSPGSSSYNEQFF
TRBJ2-7 TRBV5-1 CASSLKGDYEQYF
TRBJ2-6 TRBV18 CASHRTGVPSGANVLTF
TRBJ2-7 TRBV5-6 CASSLVRGGGYEQYF
TRBJ1-6 TRBV19 CASSGEGSYNSPLHF
TRBJ2-7 TRBV27 CASSFGTAGVYF
TRBJ2-7 TRBV21-1 CASRKRGRSCSYEQYF
TRBJ1-4 TRBV11-2 CASSLVGGGEKLFF
TRBJ1-3 TRBV28 CASSLRGNTIYF
TRBJ1-1 TRBV27 CASSSPGDTEAFF
TRBJ2-7 TRBV2 CASTLGLASEQYF
TRBJ1-1 TRBV7-9 CASSLVRGWNTEAFF
TRBJ1-5 TRBV19 CASRMAVQPQHF
TRBJ2-7 TRBV27 CASSFGTNNEQYF
TRBJ2-2 TRBV27 CASSLSSGGPNTGELFF
TRBJ2-7 TRBV10-3 CAISDSGTGAYEQYF
TRBJ2-7 TRBV6-1 CASSEGASYEQYF
TRBJ1-4 TRBV3-1/TRBV3-2 CASSQDAGRGATNEKLFF
TRBJ1-1 TRBV28 CASSLGTGGVLNTEAFF
TRBJ2-7 TRBV29-1 CSVVIVLTGEQYF
TRBJ2-7 TRBV1 CTSPSGSLGGEQYF
TRBJ1-1 TRBV3-1/TRBV3-2 CASSQVGVIEAFF
TRBJ1-6 TRBV30 CAWSPAGLFNSPLHF
TRBJ2-2 TRBV19 CASSPGLAGPGELFF
TRBJ2-1 TRBV5-1 CASSLLAGKDEQFF
TRBJ1-1 TRBV7-9 CASSSVRGGGTEAFF
TRBJ1-1 TRBV27 CASSLMVGGGLGEAFF
TRBJ1-1 TRBV7-2 CASSFAGVTEAFF
TRBJ1-4 TRBV14 CASSQTRGRNEKLFF
TRBJ1-5 TRBV6-1 CASSEGGVGQPQHF
TRBJ2-3 TRBV6-1 CASSELGPTDTQYF
TRBJ2-7 TRBV5-1 CASSLIGGAPEEQYF
TRBJ2-7 TRBV11-2 CASSSLKASGFYEQYF
TRBJ2-7 TRBV28 CASRPGQTSYEQYF
TRBJ1-4 TRBV9 CASSVVGASEKLFF
TRBJ2-7 TRBV5-1 CASSFGAGDSYEQYF
TRBJ1-5 TRBV19 CASSPHPLDLAEVQPQHF
TRBJ1-4 TRBV10-1 CASTQRKGPAGTNEKLFF
TRBJ2-3 TRBV4-2 CASSQGLGRERDTQYF
TRBJ1-6 TRBV4-1 CASSQDLSGTGVSLHF
TRBJ2-3 TRBV30 CAWSRRGGRTDTQYF
TRBJ1-2 TRBV28 CASSLGVSNYGYTF
TRBJ2-5 TRBV9 CASSVFEGSQETQYF
TRBJ1-2 TRBV4-1 CASSQELGSYGYTF
TRBJ2-7 TRBV11-2 CASSPRLAGGRYEQYF
TRBJ1-5 TRBV19 CASSPGTGARRYNQPQHF
TRBJ2-7 TRBV27 CASPNLRWQGGYEQYF
TRBJ1-6 TRBV6-5 CASSGTGNSPLHF
TRBJ1-4 TRBV21-1 CASSTTGTGRATNEKLFF
TRBJ2-7 TRBV2 CASSGTGRYEQYF
TRBJ1-1 TRBV9 CASSPGHRVNTEAFF
TRBJ2-5 TRBV30 CAWKASGETQYF
TRBJ1-1 TRBV5-4 CASSLGGGFTEAFF
TRBJ1-4 TRBV5-5 CASSLRGAIEEKLFF
TRBJ2-7 TRBV9 CASSFTGTTSSYEQYF
TRBJ2-1 TRBV7-9 CASSSPEAEEEQFF
TRBJ2-7 TRBV3-1/TRBV3-2 CASSQGTAAYEQYF
TRBJ2-7 TRBV11-2 CASSLGPFYEQYF